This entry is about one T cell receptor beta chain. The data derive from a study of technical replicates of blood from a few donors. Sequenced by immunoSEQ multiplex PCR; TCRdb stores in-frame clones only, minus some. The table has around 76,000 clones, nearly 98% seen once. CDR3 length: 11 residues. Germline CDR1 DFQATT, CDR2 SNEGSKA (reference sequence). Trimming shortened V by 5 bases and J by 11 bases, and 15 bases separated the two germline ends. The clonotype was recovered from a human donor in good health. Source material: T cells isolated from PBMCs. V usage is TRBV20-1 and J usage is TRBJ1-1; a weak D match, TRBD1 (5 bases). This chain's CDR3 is CSASGIAGAFF. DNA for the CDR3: TGCAGTGCTTCAGGGATCGCTGGTGCTTTCTTT.